This T cell receptor (beta chain) was sequenced during a study of T cell repertoires in aging, cancer and after chemotherapy. For the study at large: Six age groups, ranging from 30 or younger to 70 or older, included the donors. The full dataset contained 8.5 million to 10 million TCR reads.

TCR beta rearrangements were amplified from peripheral blood genomic DNA. The CDR3 extends over 13 amino acids. Deletions cut 0 bases from V and 8 bases from J, with 11 bases between. In germline, CDR1 is SGHTA, CDR2 FQGTGA. Findings and limits, study-wide: In cancer patients, declining TCR diversity with age involved lost richness and lost evenness. Median generation probability rose over the chemotherapy interval in each cancer cohort, suggesting rebound thymic output.

A remark on this clonotype: Its antigen is currently unknown.

TRB rearrangements spanning V, D and J were amplified using mixed TRB-A/B primers. One entry per CDR3 protein results from TCRdb running MiXCR on the multiplex PCR reads. The repertoire holds fewer than 15,000 distinct CDR3 sequences, roughly 24% seen once, with 48% in the top ten. Input material: blood. The origin of this receptor is a human donor in good health. The J gene is TRBJ2-7, the V gene TRBV7-3, with D possibly being TRBD1 or TRBD2 (5 bases each). As DNA, the CDR3 is TGTGCCAGCAGCTTAACGGGTTCGGGACAGCAGTACTTC. Amino acid sequence: CASSLTGSGQQYF.